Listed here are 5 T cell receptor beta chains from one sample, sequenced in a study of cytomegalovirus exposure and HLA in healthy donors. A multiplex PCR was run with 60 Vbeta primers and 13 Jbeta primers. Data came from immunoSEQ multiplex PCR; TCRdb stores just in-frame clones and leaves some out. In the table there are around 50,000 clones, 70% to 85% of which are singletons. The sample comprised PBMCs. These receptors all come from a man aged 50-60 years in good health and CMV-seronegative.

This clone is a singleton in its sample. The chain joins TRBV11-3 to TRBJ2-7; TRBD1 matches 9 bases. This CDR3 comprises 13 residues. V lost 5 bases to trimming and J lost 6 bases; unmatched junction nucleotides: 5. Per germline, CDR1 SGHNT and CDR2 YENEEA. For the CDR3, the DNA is TGTGCCAGCAGCCATGACAGGGGGGGCGAGCAGTACTTC. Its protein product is CASSHDRGGEQYF.

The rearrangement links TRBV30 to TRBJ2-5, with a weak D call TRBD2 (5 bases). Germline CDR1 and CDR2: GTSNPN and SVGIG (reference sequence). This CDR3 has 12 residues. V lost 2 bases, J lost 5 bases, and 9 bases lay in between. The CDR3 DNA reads TGTGCCTGGAGTTCGGGGAAGGAGACCCAGTACTTC. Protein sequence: CAWSSGKETQYF.

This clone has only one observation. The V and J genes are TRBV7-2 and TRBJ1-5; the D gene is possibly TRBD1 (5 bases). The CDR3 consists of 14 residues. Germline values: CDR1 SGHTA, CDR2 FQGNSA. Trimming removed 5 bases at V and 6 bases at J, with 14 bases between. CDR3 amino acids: CASSLLQGVQPQHF. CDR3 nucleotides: TGTGCCAGCAGCCTTTTGCAGGGCGTTCAGCCCCAGCATTTT.

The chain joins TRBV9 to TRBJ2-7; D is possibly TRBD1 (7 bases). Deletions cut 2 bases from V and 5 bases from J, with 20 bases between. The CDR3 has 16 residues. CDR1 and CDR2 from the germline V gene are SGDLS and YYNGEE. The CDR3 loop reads CASSVQGGRRSDEQYF. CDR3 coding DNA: TGTGCCAGCAGCGTTCAGGGGGGTCGGCGGTCTGACGAGCAGTACTTC. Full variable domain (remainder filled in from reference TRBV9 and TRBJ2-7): DSGVTQTPKHLITATGQRVTLRCSPRSGDLSVYWYQQSLDQGLQFLIQYYNGEERAKGNILERFSAQQFPDLHSELNLSSLELGDSALYFCASSVQGGRRSDEQYFGPGTRLTVT.

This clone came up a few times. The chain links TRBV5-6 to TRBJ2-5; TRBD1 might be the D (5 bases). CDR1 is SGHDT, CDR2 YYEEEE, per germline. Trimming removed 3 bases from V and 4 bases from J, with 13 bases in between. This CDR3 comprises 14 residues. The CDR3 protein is CASSYWRRVETQYF. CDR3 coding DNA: TGTGCCAGCAGCTATTGGCGCAGGGTAGAGACCCAGTACTTC.